This T cell receptor (beta chain) is from a study of T cell repertoires in cytomegalovirus infection. In TCRdb, the reads were re-called with MiXCR into one record per CDR3 protein. The repertoire holds approximately 130,000 distinct CDR3 sequences, with more than 20% as singletons. Worth noting for this clonotype: The antigen is unknown.

V lost 8 bases, J lost 6 bases, and 9 bases stayed unmatched. The CDR3 runs to 13 residues. This receptor was taken from a human donor in good health (CMV status not recorded). Some clones in this sample may be carry-over from other donors' samples. Sequences were obtained from PBMCs, sequenced either directly or after in vitro stimulation (not recorded which). The chain recombines TRBV12-3 or TRBV12-4 with TRBJ1-2; the match to TRBD1 covers 7 bases. The CDR3 is CASQGQDLDGYTF. The DNA of the CDR3 is TGTGCCAGCCAAGGACAGGACCTTGATGGCTACACCTTC.